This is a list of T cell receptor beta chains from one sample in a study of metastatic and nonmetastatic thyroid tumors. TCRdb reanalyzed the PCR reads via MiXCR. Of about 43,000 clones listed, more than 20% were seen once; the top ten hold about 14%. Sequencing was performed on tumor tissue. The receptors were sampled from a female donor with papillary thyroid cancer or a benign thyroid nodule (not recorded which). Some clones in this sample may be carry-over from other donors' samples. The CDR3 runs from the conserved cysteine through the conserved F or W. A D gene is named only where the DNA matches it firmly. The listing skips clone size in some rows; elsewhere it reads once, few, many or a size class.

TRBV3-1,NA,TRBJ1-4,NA,CASSPTGSNEKLFF,TGTGCCAGCAGCCCCACGGGGTCTAATGAAAAACTGTTTTTT
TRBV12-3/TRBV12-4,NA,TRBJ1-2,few,CASRPGTDDGYTF,TGTGCCAGCAGACCCGGGACTGATGATGGCTACACCTTC
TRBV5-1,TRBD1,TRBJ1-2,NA,CASRQEPDRVGGYTF,TGCGCCAGCAGACAAGAACCCGACAGGGTCGGCGGCTACACCTTC
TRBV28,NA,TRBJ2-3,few,CASSVGVDRTDTQYF,TGTGCCAGCAGTGTGGGCGTGGACCGCACAGATACGCAGTATTTT
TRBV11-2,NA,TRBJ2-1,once,CASSLGKAYEQFF,TGTGCCAGCAGCCTAGGAAAAGCCTACGAGCAGTTCTTC
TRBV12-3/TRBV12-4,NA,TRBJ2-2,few,CASTLPLGGELFF,TGTGCCAGCACCCTTCCCCTCGGAGGGGAGCTGTTTTTT
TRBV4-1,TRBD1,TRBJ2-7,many,CASSKGQGRVWALPYEQYF,TGCGCCAGCAGCAAGGGACAGGGAAGGGTTTGGGCTCTACCCTACGAGCAGTACTTC
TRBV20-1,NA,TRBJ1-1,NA,CSARVGGSNTEAFF,TGCAGTGCTAGAGTGGGCGGCTCCAACACTGAAGCTTTCTTT
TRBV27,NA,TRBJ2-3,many,CASSSPSTDTQYF,TGTGCCAGCAGTTCCCCTAGCACAGATACGCAGTATTTT
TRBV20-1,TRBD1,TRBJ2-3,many,CSARDRGPTDTQYF,TGCAGTGCTAGGGACAGGGGGCCCACAGATACGCAGTATTTT
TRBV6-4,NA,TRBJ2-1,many,CASSDSDYNEQFF,TGTGCCAGCAGTGACTCGGACTACAATGAGCAGTTCTTC
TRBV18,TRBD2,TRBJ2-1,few,CASSPGTSGRARNNEQFF,TGTGCCAGTTCACCCGGGACTAGCGGGAGGGCGAGGAACAATGAGCAGTTCTTC
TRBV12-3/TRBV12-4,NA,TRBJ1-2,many,CASRGFYGYTF,TGTGCCAGCAGGGGGTTTTATGGCTACACCTTC
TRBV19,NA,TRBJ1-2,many,CASSIESGTYGYTF,TGTGCCAGTAGTATAGAATCAGGGACCTATGGCTACACCTTC
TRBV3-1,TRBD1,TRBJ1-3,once,CASSQGTGGSGNTIYF,TGTGCCAGCAGCCAAGGGACAGGGGGCTCTGGAAACACCATATATTTT
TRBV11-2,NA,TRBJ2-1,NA,CASSLDPYNEQFF,TGTGCCAGCAGCTTAGACCCGTACAATGAGCAGTTCTTC
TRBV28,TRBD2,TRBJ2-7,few,CASSSGGVPFGAYEQYF,TGTGCCAGCAGCTCCGGGGGGGTACCCTTTGGGGCTTACGAGCAGTACTTC
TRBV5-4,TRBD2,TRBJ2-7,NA,CASSFGSGAGVYEQYF,TGTGCCAGCAGCTTTGGATCCGGAGCGGGAGTCTACGAGCAGTACTTC
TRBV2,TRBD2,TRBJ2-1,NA,CASSEWASGKQFF,TGTGCCAGCAGTGAATGGGCTAGCGGAAAGCAGTTCTTC
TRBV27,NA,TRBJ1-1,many,CASSLYGGGIAEAFF,TGTGCCAGCAGTTTATATGGGGGGGGAATCGCTGAAGCTTTCTTT
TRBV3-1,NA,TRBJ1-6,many,CASSHRGDWDSPLHF,TGTGCCAGCAGCCATAGAGGGGATTGGGATTCACCCCTCCACTTT
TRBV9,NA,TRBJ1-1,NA,CASSRGYNTEAFF,TGTGCCAGCAGCAGGGGGTATAACACTGAAGCTTTCTTT
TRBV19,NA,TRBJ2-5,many,CASSIDPLSTQETQYF,TGTGCCAGTAGTATAGACCCCTTAAGCACACAAGAGACCCAGTACTTC
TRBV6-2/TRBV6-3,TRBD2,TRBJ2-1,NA,CASSTTGGRNEQFF,TGTGCCAGCAGTACGACGGGGGGGCGCAATGAGCAGTTCTTC
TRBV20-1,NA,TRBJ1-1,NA,CSALHAGRTEAFF,TGCAGTGCTTTACACGCGGGGCGAACTGAAGCTTTCTTT
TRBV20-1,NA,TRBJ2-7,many,CSARVPGIPAQYF,TGCAGTGCTAGAGTCCCAGGGATTCCCGCGCAGTACTTC
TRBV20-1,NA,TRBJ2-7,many,CSASGTGEQYF,TGCAGTGCTTCAGGGACTGGGGAGCAGTACTTC
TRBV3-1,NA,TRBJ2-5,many,CASSLETQYF,TGTGCCAGCAGTCTGGAGACCCAGTACTTC
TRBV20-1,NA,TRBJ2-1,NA,CSARVRGRIYNEQFF,TGCAGTGCTAGAGTACGGGGGAGAATCTACAATGAGCAGTTCTTC
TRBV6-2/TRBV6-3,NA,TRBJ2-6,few,CASGYSSGANFLTF,TGTGCCAGCGGTTACAGCTCTGGGGCCAACTTCCTGACTTTC
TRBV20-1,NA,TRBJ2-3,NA,CSELQGSGATDTQYF,TGCAGTGAGTTACAGGGAAGCGGGGCCACAGATACGCAGTATTTT
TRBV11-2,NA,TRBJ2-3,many,CASSLRPPDTQYF,TGTGCCAGCAGCTTACGGCCGCCAGATACGCAGTATTTT
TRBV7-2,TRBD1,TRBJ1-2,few,CASSLAFGQGDLGFYGYTF,TGTGCCAGCAGCTTAGCTTTCGGACAGGGGGACTTGGGATTTTATGGCTACACCTTC
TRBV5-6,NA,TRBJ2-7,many,CASSLQRLGYEQYF,TGTGCCAGCAGCTTGCAGAGGCTCGGGTACGAGCAGTACTTC
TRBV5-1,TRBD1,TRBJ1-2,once,CASSLQGFEGYGYTF,TGCGCCAGCAGCTTACAGGGGTTTGAAGGCTATGGCTACACCTTC
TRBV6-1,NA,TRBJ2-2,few,CASSGKTGELFF,TGTGCCAGCTCAGGGAAAACCGGGGAGCTGTTTTTT
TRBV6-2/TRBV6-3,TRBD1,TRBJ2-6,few,CASSLAAGQGDGANVLTF,TGTGCCAGCAGCCTCGCGGCGGGACAGGGTGATGGGGCCAACGTCCTGACTTTC
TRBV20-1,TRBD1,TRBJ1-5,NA,CSARADRANIPNQPQHF,TGCAGTGCTAGAGCAGACAGGGCCAACATTCCGAATCAGCCCCAGCATTTT
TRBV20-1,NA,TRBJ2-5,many,CSARDIAGEETQYF,TGCAGTGCTAGAGATATCGCAGGCGAAGAGACCCAGTACTTC
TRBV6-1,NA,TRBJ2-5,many,CASSTKDGRQETQYF,TGTGCCAGCAGCACAAAGGACGGCAGACAAGAGACCCAGTACTTC
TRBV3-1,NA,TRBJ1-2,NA,CASSQGTRYGYTF,TGTGCCAGCAGCCAGGGCACCCGCTATGGCTACACCTTC
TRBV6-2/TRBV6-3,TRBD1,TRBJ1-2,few,CASSAPETGVAYGYTF,TGTGCCAGCAGCGCCCCTGAGACAGGGGTCGCCTATGGCTACACCTTC
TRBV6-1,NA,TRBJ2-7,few,CASTEPGNSYEQYF,TGTGCCAGCACCGAACCAGGCAACTCCTACGAGCAGTACTTC
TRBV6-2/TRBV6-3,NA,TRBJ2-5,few,CANSYIGARETQYF,TGTGCCAACAGTTACATTGGCGCGCGAGAGACCCAGTACTTC